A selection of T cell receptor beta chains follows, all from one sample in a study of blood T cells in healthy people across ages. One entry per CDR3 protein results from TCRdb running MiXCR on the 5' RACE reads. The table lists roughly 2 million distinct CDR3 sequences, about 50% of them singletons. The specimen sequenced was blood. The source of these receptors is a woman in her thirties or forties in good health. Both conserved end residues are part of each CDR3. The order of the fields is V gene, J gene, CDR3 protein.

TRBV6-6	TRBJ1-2	CASSYRPRSQADYGYTF
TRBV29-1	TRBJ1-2	CSVGGPGLADGYTF
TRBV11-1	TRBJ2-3	CASSPGERGITDTQYF
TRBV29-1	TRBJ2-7	CSVPVPYDEQYF
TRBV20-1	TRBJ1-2	CSPWGSRGNYGYTF
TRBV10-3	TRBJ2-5	CAVRGTGETQYF
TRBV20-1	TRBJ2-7	CSARGAQGLGYEQYF
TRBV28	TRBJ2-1	CASSSGTSGGHNEQFF
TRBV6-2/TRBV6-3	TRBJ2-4	CASSSDPRAAIQYF
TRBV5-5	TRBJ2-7	CASSQNPGQGIRGKPYEQYF
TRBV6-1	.	CASSEGVSLETQYF
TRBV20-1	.	CSASTVSGGEETQYF
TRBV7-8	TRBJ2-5	CASSLVLAGGIQETQYF
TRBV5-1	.	CASSARGEQETQYF
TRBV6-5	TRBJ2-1	CASSQRRDRGNEQFF
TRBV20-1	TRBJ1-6	CSASGRQGAFSPLHF
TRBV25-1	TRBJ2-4	CASSAYGGGKNIQYF
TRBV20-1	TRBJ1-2	CSATQTLVGGSNGYTF
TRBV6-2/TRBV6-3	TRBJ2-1	CASMTQGSEQFF
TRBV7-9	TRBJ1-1	CASSWTQNTEAFF
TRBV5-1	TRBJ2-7	CASRRDWGYEQYF
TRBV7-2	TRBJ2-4	CASRPTSGSLKNIQYF
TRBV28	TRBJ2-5	CASSGTGLKQETQYF
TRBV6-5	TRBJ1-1	CASSYRTGEGTEAFF
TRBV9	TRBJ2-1	CASSARRGSYNEQFF
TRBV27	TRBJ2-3	CASSVKGTDTQYF
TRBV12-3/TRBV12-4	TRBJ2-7	CASSSLGGMYEQYF
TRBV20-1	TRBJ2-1	CSAIGAAGETYNEQFF
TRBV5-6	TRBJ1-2	CASSLHGINYGYTF
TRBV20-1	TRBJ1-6	CSARERGVINSPLHF
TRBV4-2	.	CASSQDVTGRRNNEQYF
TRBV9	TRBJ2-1	CASSVAFGTSGYNEQFF
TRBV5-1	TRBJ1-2	CASSPTTNYGYTF
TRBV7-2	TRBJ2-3	CASSLVVLAGTGFADTQYF
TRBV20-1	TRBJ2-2	CSARDPTSGGANTGELFF
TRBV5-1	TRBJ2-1	CASSLPRLAGGGEQFF
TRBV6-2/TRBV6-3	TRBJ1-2	CAIGLPGGLQGHNYGYTF
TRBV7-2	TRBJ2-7	CAGSLGQVYEQYF
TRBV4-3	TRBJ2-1	CASSRDRTYPSEQFF
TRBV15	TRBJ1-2	CATSRDLYRARSKFYTF
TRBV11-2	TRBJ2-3	CASSSRPGDRGNTQYF
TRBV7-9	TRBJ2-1	CASSLAVGGGKQFF
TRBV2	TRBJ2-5	CASSGQGKGGQETQYF
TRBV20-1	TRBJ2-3	CSAKPSPDITQYF
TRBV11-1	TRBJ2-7	CASSVSGGSEQYF
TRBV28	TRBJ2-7	CASITSGVKSYEQYF
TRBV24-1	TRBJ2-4	CATSEAGQQKNIQYF
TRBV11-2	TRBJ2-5	CASSFSGELQETQYF
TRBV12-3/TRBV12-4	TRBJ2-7	CASSQIYSYEQYF
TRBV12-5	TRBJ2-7	CASGLEGGTKQYF
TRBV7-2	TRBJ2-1	CASSLQPGGGPLSEQFF
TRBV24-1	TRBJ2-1	CATSVAGTHNEQFF
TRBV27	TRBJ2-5	CASSLSIGGETQYF